This T cell receptor beta chain was identified in a study of shared clonotypes between healthy human individuals (dated by TCRdb to 2020 to 2021). Background on the whole study: A couple of women and three men aged 18 to 49 years were included in the cohort. Blood TCR repertoires of roughly five healthy adults were deeply sequenced to estimate repertoire size and the extent of clonotype sharing between individuals. Libraries were prepared and TCR repertoires were sequenced by different laboratories using diverse techniques, in order to increase sequencing depth and limit assay-specific biases. Each donor's leukapheresis produced roughly between roughly 0.85 and 10 billion PBMCs. What the research found in general, with its limitations: Pairwise subsampling led to the expectation that sequencing depth would affect the degree of clonotype sharing among donors. Only blood was sampled, and tissue TCR repertoires likely differ from those in blood. The genetic and exposure-history diversity represented was limited by the small number of donors.

Using the deep immunoSEQ assay, multiplex PCR amplified TCR CDR3 regions from genomic DNA. Extracted genomic DNA from each cell subset was distributed evenly across all wells of several immunoSEQ 96-well plates, and each plate was treated as a replicate. For unsorted PBMC, about 300 ng genomic DNA, equal to approximately 30,000 T cell genomes, was loaded into each replicate PCR. Genomic DNA from unsorted PBMC was sequenced over ten immunoSEQ deep assay plates. The purified libraries were quantified using a Qubit 3.0 fluorometer, sized with a Bioanalyzer 2100, and then quantified again using the KAPA Library Quantification kit. Each immunoSEQ 96-well plate was sequenced on its own single-read 150-cycle Illumina NextSeq 550 flow cell. The original methods were these. Because the immunoSEQ output included only junctional sequences and no quality scores, the filtering could not be the same as the filtering used for full-length reads. Sequences were annotated with PyIR, a Python wrapper for IgBLAST v1.9, and V/J genes and CDR3 were assigned using IMGT germline references. Reads were filtered out if the reads had weak V/J assignments (E-value above 1e-6), no CDR3, stop codons, out-of-frame junctions, or ambiguous translated residues. V3J clonotypes were defined as sequences sharing the same inferred V gene, J gene, and CDR3 amino acid sequence. To compute the percentage overlap between repertoires, the number of shared unique clonotypes was divided by the size of the smaller repertoire. RTK rarefaction, the Chao1 estimator, and Recon v2.1 estimates of unobserved clonotypes were used to assess repertoire richness. Held by TCRdb, this immuneACCESS table contains in-frame sequences only and omits some clones. Under half of the omission traces to an unresolved V gene where checked; the cause of the rest is unknown. That table is the source of V, J and clone size, and D and trimming were worked out from the DNA. For this sample the table gives 550,000 to 600,000 clones, of which just over 75% were detected only once. The ten top clones hold 12% of the sample.

The donors were healthy, HIV-negative adults with no recently reported acute infections or vaccinations. Only Caucasian adults living in Nashville, Tennessee, USA were represented among the donors. For unsorted samples, approximately 81 million PBMCs were counted, and genomic DNA was extracted using the QIAamp DNA Blood Mini kit. After blood collection by leukapheresis, PBMCs were isolated using Ficoll-Histopaque density gradient centrifugation and then cryopreserved in the vapor phase of liquid nitrogen. As to this clone: Its antigen is still unknown. No much larger clone exists at a distance of one base, and base qualities are not known.

The source is a middle-aged woman in good health. Some clones in this sample may be carry-over from other donors' samples. Material: PBMCs.

CDR3 protein: CASSAAGPNTEAFF. DNA sequence: TGTGCCAGCAGTGCCGCGGGACCGAACACTGAAGCTTTCTTT. Here the chain combines TRBV27 and TRBJ1-1, and perhaps TRBD1 as D gene, on 5 matching bases. The junction shows trimming of 5 bases on V and 1 base on J, plus 11 bases between the germline ends. From a lookup of the germline V gene (reference sequence), CDR1 and CDR2 are MNHEY and SMNVEV. There are 14 amino acids in the CDR3, from cysteine to phenylalanine inclusive. The retained sequence is limited to the CDR3, 42 bases, with the frame set at the first base.